One and the same sample provided the 3 T cell receptor beta chains below, sequenced in a study of blood T cell repertoires in COVID-19. The protocol was immunoSEQ multiplex PCR, while the TCRdb copy is restricted to in-frame clones and leaves out a portion. The sample holds 45,000 or so clones, roughly 80% seen once. Sequencing used peripheral blood. The receptors here all came from a man between 65 and 79 years old with acute or convalescent COVID-19.

The V gene is TRBV5-4, the J gene TRBJ1-2; D perhaps matches TRBD1 (6 bases). Germline V gene lookup returns CDR1 SGHNT and CDR2 YYREEE (reference sequence). Trimming removed 0 bases at V and 2 bases at J, with 14 bases between. The CDR3 is 16 residues long. For the CDR3, the DNA is TGTGCCAGCAGCTTGGCCTTGGGGGCAGGGAACTATGGCTACACCTTC. Its translation is CASSLALGAGNYGYTF.

There are a few counts of this clone. The identical CDR3 is also encoded by other nucleotide sequences in the sample. The chain joins TRBV6-2 or TRBV6-3 to TRBJ1-5, with D maybe TRBD1 (6 bases). V lost 2 bases, J lost 3 bases, and 8 bases lay in between. CDR1 MNHEY and CDR2 SVGEGT come from the germline V gene. This CDR3 is built from 14 residues. Here the CDR3 DNA reads TGTGCCAGCAGTTACCGGGACACCAATCAGCCCCAGCATTTT. This codes for CASSYRDTNQPQHF.

The V and J genes are TRBV5-6 and TRBJ1-1; a possible D gene is TRBD1 (5 bases). The CDR3 runs to 14 residues. Germline V gene lookup returns CDR1 SGHDT and CDR2 YYEEEE. With 4 bases removed from V and 1 base from J, the gap between germline ends came to 11 bases. DNA for the CDR3: TGTGCCAGCAGCCCCCTGGGGGGGAACACTGAAGCTTTCTTT. It specifies CASSPLGGNTEAFF.